This TCR beta chain derives from a study of metastatic and nonmetastatic thyroid tumors. Using MiXCR, TCRdb re-called clones from the PCR reads. In the table there are tens of thousands of clones, roughly 12% of which are singletons. The CDR3 totals 15 residues. V dropped 6 bases and J dropped 4; count of bases not matched to a gene: 9. The V gene's germline CDR1 is MNHNS and CDR2 SASEGT. No treatment had been given to any patient before thyroid surgery. Sequenced input: blood. This clonotype was sampled from a female donor with papillary thyroid cancer or a benign thyroid nodule (not recorded which). Some clones in this sample may be carry-over from other donors' samples. The rearrangement uses TRBV6-1 and TRBJ2-1; TRBD1 agrees at 7 bases. CDR3 loop: CASSNRDSPYNEQFF. The CDR3 coding sequence is TGTGCCAGCAGCAACCGGGACAGTCCATACAATGAGCAGTTCTTC.